This T cell receptor beta chain derives from a study of blood T cell repertoires in COVID-19. Across the whole study: Samples representing acute and convalescent COVID-19 were sourced from the United States, Italy and Spain. Sources were T cells, B-cell-depleted T cells, or PBMCs; the material itself was cDNA or gDNA.

The germline CDR1 and CDR2 sequences are MNHEY and SVGAGI. CDR3 length equals 14 residues. V was shortened by 6 bases and J by 3 bases, with 12 bases between the two germline ends. Per the original methods: The assay estimated nucleated cells by amplifying reference gene primers. Some clones are missing from TCRdb's copy, which holds only in-frame ones; the method was immunoSEQ multiplex PCR. That table furnishes V, J and clone size, whereas the DNA furnished D and trimming. The table lists some 110,000 clones, around 90% of them singletons. J is TRBJ1-5 and V is TRBV6-5, with D maybe TRBD1 (5 bases). The sequenced sample consisted of peripheral blood. The receptor comes from a human donor in a cohort sampled during active COVID-19. CDR3 sequence reads: CASRGGSPNQPQHF. The CDR3 bases are TGTGCCAGCAGGGGGGGGTCCCCCAATCAGCCCCAGCATTTT.